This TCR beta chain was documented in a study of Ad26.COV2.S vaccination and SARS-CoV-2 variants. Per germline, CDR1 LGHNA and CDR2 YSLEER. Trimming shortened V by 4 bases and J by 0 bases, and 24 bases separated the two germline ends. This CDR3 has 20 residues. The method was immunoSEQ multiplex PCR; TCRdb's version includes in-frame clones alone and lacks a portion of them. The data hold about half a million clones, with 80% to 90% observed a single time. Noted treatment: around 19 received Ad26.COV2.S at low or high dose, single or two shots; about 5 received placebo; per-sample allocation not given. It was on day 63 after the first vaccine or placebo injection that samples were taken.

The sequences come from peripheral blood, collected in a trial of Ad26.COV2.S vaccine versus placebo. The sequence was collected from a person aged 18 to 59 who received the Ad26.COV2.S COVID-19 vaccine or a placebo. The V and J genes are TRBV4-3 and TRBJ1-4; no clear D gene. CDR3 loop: CASSPAGAPGVVATNEKLFF. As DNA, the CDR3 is TGCGCCAGCAGCCCAGCAGGAGCACCTGGAGTGGTCGCAACTAATGAAAAACTGTTTTTT.